The sequence of this TCR beta chain was determined in a study of neurological immune-mediated disorders. Time point noted: technical triplicate 3. This clonotype is classed as medium-sized. With 5 bases clipped from V and 8 bases from J, the junction kept 7 bases outside the gene matches. Per germline, CDR1 SGHRS and CDR2 YFSETQ. The CDR3 totals 14 residues. TCRdb fed the 5' RACE reads into MiXCR, producing one record per CDR3 protein. Of nearly 30,000 distinct CDR3 sequences in the sample, about 15% were seen once. This clonotype originated in a female donor with HTLV-1-associated myelopathy (HAM/TSP). The sequenced material came from CD4+ T cells from blood. J is TRBJ2-1 and V is TRBV5-1; the match to TRBD1 covers 10 bases. This CDR3 reads CASSFRTGGYEQFF. In nucleotides, the CDR3 is TGCGCCAGCAGTTTCAGGACAGGGGGATATGAGCAGTTCTTC. Variable domain in full (rest from reference TRBV5-1 and TRBJ2-1): KAGVTQTPRYLIKTRGQQVTLSCSPISGHRSVSWYQQTPGQGLQFLFEYFSETQRNKGNFPGRFSGRQFSNSRSEMNVSTLELGDSALYLCASSFRTGGYEQFFGPGTRLTVL.